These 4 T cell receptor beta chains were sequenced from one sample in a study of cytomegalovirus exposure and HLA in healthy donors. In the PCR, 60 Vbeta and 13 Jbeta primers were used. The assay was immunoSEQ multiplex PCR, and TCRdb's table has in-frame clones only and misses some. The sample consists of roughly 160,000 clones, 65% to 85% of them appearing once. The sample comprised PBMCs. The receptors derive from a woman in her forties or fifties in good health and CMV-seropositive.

Here the CDR3 reads CASSGLTSGRVGSYEQYF. CDR3 DNA sequence: TGTGCCAGCAGTGGCCTGACTAGCGGGAGGGTCGGGTCCTACGAGCAGTACTTC. This chain connects TRBV27 to TRBJ2-7; 14 bases match TRBD2. The CDR3 contains 18 residues. V dropped 5 bases and J dropped 1; count of bases not matched to a gene: 10. Germline CDR1 reads MNHEY; CDR2 reads SMNVEV (reference sequence).

The CDR3 region has the DNA TGTGCCAGCAGTCCGCCAGGACTAGCCGTAAAGACCCAGTACTTC. This sequence encodes CASSPPGLAVKTQYF. This chain uses TRBV6-5 with TRBJ2-5; 8 bases are a match to TRBD2. The germline gives CDR1 MNHEY, CDR2 SVGAGI. The V gene end was trimmed by 5 bases and the J gene end by 6 bases; junction bases not matched to a gene: 11. This CDR3 contains 15 residues.

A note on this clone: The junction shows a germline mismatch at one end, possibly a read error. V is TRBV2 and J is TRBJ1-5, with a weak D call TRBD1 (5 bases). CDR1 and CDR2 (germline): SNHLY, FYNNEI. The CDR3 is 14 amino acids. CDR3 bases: TGTGCCAGCAGTGATGGGTGGGGCAATCAGGCCCAGCATTTT. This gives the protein CASSDGWGNQAQHF.

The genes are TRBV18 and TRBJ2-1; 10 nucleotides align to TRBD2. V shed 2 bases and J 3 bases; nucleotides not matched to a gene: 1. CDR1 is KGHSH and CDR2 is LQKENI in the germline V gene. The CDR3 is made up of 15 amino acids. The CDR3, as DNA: TGTGCCAGCTCACCAAGCGGGGGGGACTACAATGAGCAGTTCTTC. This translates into CASSPSGGDYNEQFF. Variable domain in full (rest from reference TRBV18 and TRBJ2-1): NAGVMQNPRHLVRRRGQEARLRCSPMKGHSHVYWYRQLPEEGLKFMVYLQKENIIDESGMPKERFSAEFPKEGPSILRIQQVVRGDSAAYFCASSPSGGDYNEQFFGPGTRLTVL.